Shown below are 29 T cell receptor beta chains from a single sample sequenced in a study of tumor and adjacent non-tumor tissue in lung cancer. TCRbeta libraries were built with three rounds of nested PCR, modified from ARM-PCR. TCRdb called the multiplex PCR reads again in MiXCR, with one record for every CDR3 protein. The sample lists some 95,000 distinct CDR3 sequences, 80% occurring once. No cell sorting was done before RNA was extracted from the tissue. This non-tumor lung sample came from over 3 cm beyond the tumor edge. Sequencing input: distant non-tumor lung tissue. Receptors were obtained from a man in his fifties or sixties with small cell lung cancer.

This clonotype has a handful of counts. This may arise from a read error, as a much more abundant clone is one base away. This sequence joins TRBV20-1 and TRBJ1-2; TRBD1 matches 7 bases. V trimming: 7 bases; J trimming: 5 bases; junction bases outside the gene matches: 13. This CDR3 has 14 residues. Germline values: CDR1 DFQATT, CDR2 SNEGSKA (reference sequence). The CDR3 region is CSVDFPGTAYGYTF. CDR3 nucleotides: TGCAGTGTTGACTTCCCCGGGACAGCTTATGGCTACACCTTC.

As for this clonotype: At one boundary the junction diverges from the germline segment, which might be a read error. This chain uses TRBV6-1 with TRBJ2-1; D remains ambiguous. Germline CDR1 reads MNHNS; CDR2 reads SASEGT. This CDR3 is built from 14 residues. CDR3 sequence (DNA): TGTGCCAGCATCTTTGGGCGGAGTAGGAATGAGCAGTTTTTC. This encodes CASIFGRSRNEQFF.

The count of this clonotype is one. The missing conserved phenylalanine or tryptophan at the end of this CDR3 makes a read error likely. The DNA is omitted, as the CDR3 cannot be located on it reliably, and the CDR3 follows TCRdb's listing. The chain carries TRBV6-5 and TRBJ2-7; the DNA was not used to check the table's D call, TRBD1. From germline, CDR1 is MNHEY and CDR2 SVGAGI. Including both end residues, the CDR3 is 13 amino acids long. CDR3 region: CASSYPNQGEVYI.

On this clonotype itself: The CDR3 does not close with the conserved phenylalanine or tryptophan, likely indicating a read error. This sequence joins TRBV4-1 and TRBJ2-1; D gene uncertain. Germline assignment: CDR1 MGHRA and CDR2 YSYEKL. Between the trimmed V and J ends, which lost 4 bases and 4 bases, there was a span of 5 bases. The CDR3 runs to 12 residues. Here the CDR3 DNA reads TGCGCCAGCAGCCCCATATACAATGAGCAGTTCTAC. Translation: CASSPIYNEQFY.

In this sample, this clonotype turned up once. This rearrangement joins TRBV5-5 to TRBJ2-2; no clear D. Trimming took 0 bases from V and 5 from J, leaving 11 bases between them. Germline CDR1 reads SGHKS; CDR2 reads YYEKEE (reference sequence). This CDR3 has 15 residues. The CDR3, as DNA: TGTGCCAGCAGCTTGGCACAGTCGGAGACCGGGGAGCTGTTTTTT. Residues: CASSLAQSETGELFF. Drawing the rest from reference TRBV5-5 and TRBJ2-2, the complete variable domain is DAGVTQSPTHLIKTRGQQVTLRCSPISGHKSVSWYQQVLGQGPQFIFQYYEKEERGRGNFPDRFSARQFPNYSSELNVNALLLGDSALYLCASSLAQSETGELFFGEGSRLTVL.

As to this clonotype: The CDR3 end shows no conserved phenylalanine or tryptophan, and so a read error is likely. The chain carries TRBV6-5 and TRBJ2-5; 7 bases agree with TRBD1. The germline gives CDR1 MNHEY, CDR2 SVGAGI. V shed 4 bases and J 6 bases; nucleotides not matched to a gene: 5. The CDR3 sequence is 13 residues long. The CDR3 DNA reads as TGTGCCAGCAGTTTGACAGGGATGAAGACCCAGTACTCC. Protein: CASSLTGMKTQYS.

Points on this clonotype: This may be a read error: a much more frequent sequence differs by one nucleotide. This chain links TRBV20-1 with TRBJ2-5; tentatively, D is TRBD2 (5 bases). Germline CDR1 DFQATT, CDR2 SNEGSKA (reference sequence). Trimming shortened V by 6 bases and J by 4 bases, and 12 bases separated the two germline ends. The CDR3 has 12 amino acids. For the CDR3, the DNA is TGCAGTGCCAGACTATCGGGAGAGACCCAGTACTTC. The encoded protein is CSARLSGETQYF.

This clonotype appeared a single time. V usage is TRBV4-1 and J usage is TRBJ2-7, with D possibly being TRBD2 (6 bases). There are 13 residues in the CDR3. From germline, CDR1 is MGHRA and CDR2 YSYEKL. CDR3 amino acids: CGSSQDRGGRRYV. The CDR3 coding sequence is TGCGGCAGCAGCCAAGATCGTGGAGGGCGGCGGTACGTC.

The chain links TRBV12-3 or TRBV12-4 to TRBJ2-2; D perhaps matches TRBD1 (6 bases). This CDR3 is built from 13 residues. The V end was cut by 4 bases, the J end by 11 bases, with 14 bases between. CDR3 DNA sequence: TGTGCCAGCAGTTCGCAGGGGAAGAGTGAGCTGTTTTTT. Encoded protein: CASSSQGKSELFF.

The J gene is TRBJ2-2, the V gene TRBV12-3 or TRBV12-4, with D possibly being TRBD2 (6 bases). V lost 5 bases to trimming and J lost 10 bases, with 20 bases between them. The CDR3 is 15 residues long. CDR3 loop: CASSPLAYITVELFF. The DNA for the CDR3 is TGTGCCAGCAGTCCGCTAGCGTATATCACTGTGGAGCTGTTTTTT.

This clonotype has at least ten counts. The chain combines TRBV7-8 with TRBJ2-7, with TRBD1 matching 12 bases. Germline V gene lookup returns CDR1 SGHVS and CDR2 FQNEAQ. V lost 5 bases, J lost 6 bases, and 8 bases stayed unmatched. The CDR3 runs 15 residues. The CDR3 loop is CASSPGQGALGEQYF. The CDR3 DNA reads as TGTGCCAGCAGCCCGGGACAGGGGGCGCTTGGCGAGCAGTACTTC.

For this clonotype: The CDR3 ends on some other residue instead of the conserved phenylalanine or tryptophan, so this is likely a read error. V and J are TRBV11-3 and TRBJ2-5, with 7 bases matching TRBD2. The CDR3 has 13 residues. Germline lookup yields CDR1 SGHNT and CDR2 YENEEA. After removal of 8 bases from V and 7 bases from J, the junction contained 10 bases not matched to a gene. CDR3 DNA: TGTGCCAGCGGGGAGGGGCCGCGAGGGACCCAGTACATC. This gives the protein CASGEGPRGTQYI.

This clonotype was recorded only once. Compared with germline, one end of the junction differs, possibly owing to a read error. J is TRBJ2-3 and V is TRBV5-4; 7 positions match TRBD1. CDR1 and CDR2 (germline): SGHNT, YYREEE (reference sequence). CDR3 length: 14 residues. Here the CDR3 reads CASIYGQATDTQNF. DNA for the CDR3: TGTGCCAGCATCTATGGACAGGCCACAGATACGCAGAATTTT.

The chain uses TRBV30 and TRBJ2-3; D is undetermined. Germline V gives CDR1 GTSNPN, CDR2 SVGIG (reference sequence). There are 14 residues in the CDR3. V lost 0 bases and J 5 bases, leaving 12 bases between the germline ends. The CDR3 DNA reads TGTGCCTGGAGTGTATCCTCAAATCGAGATACGCAGTATTTT. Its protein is CAWSVSSNRDTQYF.

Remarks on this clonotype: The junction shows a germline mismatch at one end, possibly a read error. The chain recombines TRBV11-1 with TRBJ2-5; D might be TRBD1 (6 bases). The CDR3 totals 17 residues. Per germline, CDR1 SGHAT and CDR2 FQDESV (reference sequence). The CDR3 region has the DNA TGTGCCAGCAGCTTAGACGCCCTCAGTACAGGGCGAGAGGCCCAGTACTTC. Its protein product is CASSLDALSTGREAQYF.

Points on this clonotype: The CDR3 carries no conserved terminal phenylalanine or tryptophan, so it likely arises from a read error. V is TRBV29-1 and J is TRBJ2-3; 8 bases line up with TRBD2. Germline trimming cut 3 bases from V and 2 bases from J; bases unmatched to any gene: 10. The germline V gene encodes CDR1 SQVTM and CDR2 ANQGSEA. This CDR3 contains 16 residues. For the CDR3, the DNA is TGCAGCGTTGAGGGACTGGCGGGAGGTATCACAGATACGCAGTATCTT. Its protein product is CSVEGLAGGITDTQYL.

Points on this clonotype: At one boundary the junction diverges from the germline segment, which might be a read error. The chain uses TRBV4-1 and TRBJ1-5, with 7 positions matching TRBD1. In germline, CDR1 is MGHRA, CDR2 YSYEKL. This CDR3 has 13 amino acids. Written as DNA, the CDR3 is TGCGCCAGCATCCAGGGGGACGTCTCAGCCCCAGCATTT. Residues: CASIQGDVSAPAF.

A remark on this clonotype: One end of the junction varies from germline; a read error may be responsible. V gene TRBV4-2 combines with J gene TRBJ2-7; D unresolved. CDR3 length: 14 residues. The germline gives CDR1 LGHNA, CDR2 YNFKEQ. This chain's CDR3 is CASSQDTDGNEQYF. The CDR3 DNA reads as TGTGCCAGTAGCCAAGATACCGATGGGAACGAGCAGTACTTC.

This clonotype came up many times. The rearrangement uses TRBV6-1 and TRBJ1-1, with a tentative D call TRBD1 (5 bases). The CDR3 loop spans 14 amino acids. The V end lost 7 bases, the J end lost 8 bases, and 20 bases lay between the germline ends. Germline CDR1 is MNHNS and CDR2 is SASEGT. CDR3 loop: CASILSGLQDEAFF. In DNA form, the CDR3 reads TGTGCCAGCATCCTCTCGGGGTTACAGGACGAAGCTTTCTTT.

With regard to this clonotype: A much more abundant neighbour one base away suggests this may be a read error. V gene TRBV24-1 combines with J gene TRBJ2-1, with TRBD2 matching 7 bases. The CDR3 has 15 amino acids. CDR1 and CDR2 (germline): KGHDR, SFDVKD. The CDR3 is CATSGGAGAGNEQLF. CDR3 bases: TGTGCCACCAGTGGGGGTGCGGGAGCAGGGAATGAGCAGTTATTC.

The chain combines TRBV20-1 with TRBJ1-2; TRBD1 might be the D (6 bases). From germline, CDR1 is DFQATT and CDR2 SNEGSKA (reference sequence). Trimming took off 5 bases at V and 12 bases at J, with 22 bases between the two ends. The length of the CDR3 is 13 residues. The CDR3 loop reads CSAFGGRDYGHTF. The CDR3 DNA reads TGCAGTGCTTTCGGGGGGCGCGACTACGGCCACACCTTC.

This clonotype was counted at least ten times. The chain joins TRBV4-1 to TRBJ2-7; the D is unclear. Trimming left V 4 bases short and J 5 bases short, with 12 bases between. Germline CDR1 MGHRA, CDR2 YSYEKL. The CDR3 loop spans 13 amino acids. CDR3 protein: CASSRQVTDEQYF. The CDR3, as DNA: TGCGCCAGCAGCCGCCAGGTCACTGACGAGCAGTACTTC.

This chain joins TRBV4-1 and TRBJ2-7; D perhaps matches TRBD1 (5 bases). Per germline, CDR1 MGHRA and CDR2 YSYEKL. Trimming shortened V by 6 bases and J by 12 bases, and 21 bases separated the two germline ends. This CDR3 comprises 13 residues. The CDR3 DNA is TGCGCCAGCAGTTTCGACAGACTCTACAAGTGGTACTTC. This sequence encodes CASSFDRLYKWYF.

The CDR3 sequence is CAINGGPDSYEQYV. As DNA, the CDR3 is TGTGCCATCAATGGAGGGCCTGACTCCTACGAGCAGTACGTT. This chain uses TRBV10-3 with TRBJ2-7, with D maybe TRBD2 (6 bases). Looked up from germline, CDR1 is ENHRY and CDR2 is SYGVKD. The CDR3 contains 14 residues.

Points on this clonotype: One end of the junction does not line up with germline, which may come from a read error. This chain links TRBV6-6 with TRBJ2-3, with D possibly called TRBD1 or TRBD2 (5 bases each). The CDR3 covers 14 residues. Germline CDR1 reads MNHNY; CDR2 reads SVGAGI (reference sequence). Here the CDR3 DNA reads TGCGCCAGTAGTTTAATCCGGGGCTCAAATACGCAGTATTTT. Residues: CASSLIRGSNTQYF.

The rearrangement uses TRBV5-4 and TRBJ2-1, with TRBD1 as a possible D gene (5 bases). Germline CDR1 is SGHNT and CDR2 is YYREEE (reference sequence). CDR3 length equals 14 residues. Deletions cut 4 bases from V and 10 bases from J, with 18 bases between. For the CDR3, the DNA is TGTGCCAGCAGCCAGGTGACAGATGGTTCCGAGCAGTTCTTC. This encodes CASSQVTDGSEQFF.

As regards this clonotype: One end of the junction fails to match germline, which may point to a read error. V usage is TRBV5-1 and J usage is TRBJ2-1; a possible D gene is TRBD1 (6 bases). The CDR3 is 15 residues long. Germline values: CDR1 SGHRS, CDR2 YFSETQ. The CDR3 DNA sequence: TGCGCCAGCAGCTTAGGGACATGGTCCTACAATGGGCAGCTCTTC. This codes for CASSLGTWSYNGQLF.

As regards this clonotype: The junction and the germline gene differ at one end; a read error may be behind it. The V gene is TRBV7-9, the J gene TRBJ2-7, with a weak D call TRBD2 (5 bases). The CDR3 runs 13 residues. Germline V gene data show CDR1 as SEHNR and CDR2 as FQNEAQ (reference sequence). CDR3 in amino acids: CANSQRKHYEQYF. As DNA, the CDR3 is TGTGCCAACAGCCAGCGGAAGCACTACGAGCAGTACTTT.

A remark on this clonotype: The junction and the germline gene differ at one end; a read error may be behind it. CDR3 in DNA: TGTGCCACTCAAAGCGGGAGCACAGGTACGCAGTATTTT. This codes for CATQSGSTGTQYF. V is TRBV6-5 and J is TRBJ2-3; 8 bases map to TRBD2. CDR1 MNHEY and CDR2 SVGAGI come from the germline V gene. The CDR3 is 13 amino acids.